This T cell receptor (beta chain) was sequenced during a study of vaccination and CD4 T cells after COVID-19. Study information: Mild disease affected 8 or 9 convalescent patients and severe disease one, all SARS-CoV-2 positive by nasal swab PCR.

The Oncomine TCR Beta short-read assay was what sequenced the DNA obtained from cultured CD4+ T cells. TCRdb reprocessed the PCR reads with MiXCR, giving one entry per CDR3 protein. The repertoire holds 9,000 to 13,000 distinct CDR3 sequences, over 60% seen once, with roughly 7.5% in the top ten. Treatment indicated: approximately 10-day PBMC culture with coronavirus spike peptide pools or control peptides (ViraFEST assay). Replacement of half the medium with fresh IL-2 medium took place on days 3 and 7. CDR3 length equals 15 residues. V was cut by 1 base and J by 1 base, with 8 bases left in between. CDR1 and CDR2 (germline): SGHTA, FQGNSA. About this clonotype itself: Antigen specificity is unknown.

The sample was CD4+ T cells from blood, cultured in vitro. The source of this sequence is a human donor who had recovered from COVID-19. The V call is TRBV7-2, the J call TRBJ2-1; D uncertain. The CDR3 region is CASSLVPVSYNEQFF. The CDR3 nucleotides read TGTGCCAGCAGCTTAGTCCCGGTTTCCTACAATGAGCAGTTCTTC.